This entry is about one TCR beta chain. The antigen is undetermined. With 60 Vbeta and 13 Jbeta primers, the PCR was carried out. Clones were sequenced by immunoSEQ multiplex PCR, and TCRdb holds only the in-frame ones, with some missing. Of approximately 170,000 clones listed, roughly 80% were seen once; the top ten hold over 0.65%. The data stem from a study of cytomegalovirus exposure and HLA in healthy donors. Study-wide findings and caveats: Cytomegalovirus association was assigned to approximately 180 TCR beta chains. Confirmation was obtained in vitro that three CMV-associated chains are specific for CMV antigens. Later analysis suggested most CMV-associated TCR beta chains were HLA-restricted.

Losses at the gene ends were 7 bases for V and 4 bases for J; bases not matched to a gene: 6. The CDR3 loop spans 14 amino acids. Germline CDR1 is LNHDA and CDR2 is SQIVND (reference sequence). V is TRBV19 and J is TRBJ1-1; 10 nucleotides match TRBD1. Sequenced input: PBMCs. The receptor comes from a woman younger than 35 in good health and CMV-seronegative. The CDR3 coding sequence is TGTGCCAGTAACCGGGACAGGGGTCGCACTGAAGCTTTCTTT. Its translation: CASNRDRGRTEAFF.